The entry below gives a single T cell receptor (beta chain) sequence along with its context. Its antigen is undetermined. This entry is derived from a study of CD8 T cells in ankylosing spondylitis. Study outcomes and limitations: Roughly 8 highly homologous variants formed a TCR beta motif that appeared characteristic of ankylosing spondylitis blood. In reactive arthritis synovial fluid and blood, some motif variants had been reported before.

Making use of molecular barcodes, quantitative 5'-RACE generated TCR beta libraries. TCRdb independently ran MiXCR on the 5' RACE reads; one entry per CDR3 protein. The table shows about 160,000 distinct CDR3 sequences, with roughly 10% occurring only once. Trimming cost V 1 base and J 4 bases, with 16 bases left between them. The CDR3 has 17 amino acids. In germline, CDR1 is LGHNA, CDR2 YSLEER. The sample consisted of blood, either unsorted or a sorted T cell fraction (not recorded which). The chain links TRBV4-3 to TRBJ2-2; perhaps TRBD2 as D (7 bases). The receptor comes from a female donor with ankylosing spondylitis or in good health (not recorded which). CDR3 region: CASSQGGRGSSTGELFF. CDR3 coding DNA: TGCGCCAGCAGCCAAGGGGGGAGGGGGTCGAGCACCGGGGAGCTGTTTTTT.